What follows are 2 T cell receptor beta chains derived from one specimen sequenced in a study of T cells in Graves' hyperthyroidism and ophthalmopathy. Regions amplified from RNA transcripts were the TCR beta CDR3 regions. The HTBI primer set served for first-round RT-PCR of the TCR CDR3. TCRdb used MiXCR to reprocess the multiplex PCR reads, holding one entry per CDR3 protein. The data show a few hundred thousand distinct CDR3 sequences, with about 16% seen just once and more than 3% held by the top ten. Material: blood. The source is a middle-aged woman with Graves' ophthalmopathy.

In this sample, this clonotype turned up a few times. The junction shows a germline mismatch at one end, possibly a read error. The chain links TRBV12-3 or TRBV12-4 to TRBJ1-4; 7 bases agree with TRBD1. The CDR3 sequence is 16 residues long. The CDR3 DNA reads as TGTGCCAGCAGTCCAACCGGGACAGCAATTAATGAAAAACTGGTTTTT. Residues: CASSPTGTAINEKLVF.

The CDR3 nucleotides are TGTGCCAGCAGCTTGGTTGCAGGGGGAGGCAATCAGCCCCAGCATTTT. Amino acids: CASSLVAGGGNQPQHF. The chain joins TRBV5-4 to TRBJ1-5; TRBD1 agrees at 7 bases. The V segment lost 0 bases and the J segment 2 bases; nucleotides outside the gene matches: 5. The CDR3 spans 16 residues. In germline, CDR1 is SGHNT, CDR2 YYREEE (reference sequence).